The rows below give T cell receptor beta chains drawn from one sample of a study of metastatic and nonmetastatic thyroid tumors. MiXCR reprocessed the PCR reads for TCRdb. The sample yields around 45,000 clones, 3% to 3.5% seen once. The specimen was blood. The receptors were gathered from a female donor with papillary thyroid cancer or a benign thyroid nodule (not recorded which). Some clones in this sample may be carry-over from other donors' samples. CDR3s include the opening cysteine and the closing phenylalanine or tryptophan. The D gene is left open where the match is weak. The size field is filled for only some rows; it gives once, few, many or a size class.

j_call,clone_size,v_call,d_call,cdr3_nt,cdr3_aa
TRBJ1-5,few,TRBV28,TRBD1,TGTGCCAGCAGTGAACAGGGGGCGAATCAGCCCCAGCATTTT,CASSEQGANQPQHF
TRBJ2-1,many,TRBV7-8,-,TGTGCCAGCAGCTTAGGGGGACCGGGACTCTCGTTCTTC,CASSLGGPGLSFF
TRBJ2-2,few,TRBV6-1,-,TGTGCCAGCAGTGAACAGGGGGGGGGAACCGGGGAGCTGTTTTTT,CASSEQGGGTGELFF
TRBJ1-2,few,TRBV9,-,TGTGCCAGCAGCGTAGATGCGGGGGCATTGGCGGTCCGGGGCTACACCTTC,CASSVDAGALAVRGYTF
TRBJ2-3,few,TRBV12-3/TRBV12-4,-,TGTGCCAGCAGTGTTGGCGGTGGGACAGATACGCAGTATTTT,CASSVGGGTDTQYF
TRBJ1-2,medium-sized,TRBV20-1,-,TGCAGTGCTAGAGATGAAGGTCCTAAGGTCAGTGGCTACACCTTC,CSARDEGPKVSGYTF
TRBJ1-1,few,TRBV7-9,TRBD1,TGTGCCAGCAGCGGGCGACAGGGGGTAGGCACTGAAGCTTTCTTT,CASSGRQGVGTEAFF
TRBJ2-6,many,TRBV10-3,TRBD1,TGTGCCATCAGTGACCTACGACAGGGACACTCTGGGGCCAACGTCCTGACTTTC,CAISDLRQGHSGANVLTF
TRBJ2-7,-,TRBV20-1,-,TGCAGTGCCAGGGGTGTGAGCTCCTACGAGCAGTACTTC,CSARGVSSYEQYF
TRBJ2-1,many,TRBV30,-,TGTGCCTGGAGACCCCTATCCAGGGTCTCCTACAATGAGCAGTTCTTC,CAWRPLSRVSYNEQFF
TRBJ1-5,-,TRBV12-3/TRBV12-4,TRBD1,TGTGCCAGCAGTTCGGACAGGGCAGATCAGCCCCAGCATTTT,CASSSDRADQPQHF
TRBJ2-1,many,TRBV28,-,TGTGCCAGCAGTTCCCTATATCCCGGGACCTCTAGCTCCTACAATGAGCAGTTCTTC,CASSSLYPGTSSSYNEQFF
TRBJ2-6,-,TRBV7-8,TRBD1,TGTGCCAGCAGCTCCGGGACAGCCCACTCTGGGGCCAACGTCCTGACTTTC,CASSSGTAHSGANVLTF
TRBJ1-2,many,TRBV10-3,-,TGTGCCATCAGTGCACTGGACAGAGATGGCTACACCTTC,CAISALDRDGYTF
TRBJ2-7,many,TRBV20-1,TRBD2,TGCAGTGCTACGGGACTAGCGGGAGGACTCCCCTACGAGCAGTACTTC,CSATGLAGGLPYEQYF
TRBJ1-3,-,TRBV28,-,TGTGCCAGCAGTGACAGAGCTCTGTGGAACACCATATATTTT,CASSDRALWNTIYF
TRBJ2-2,-,TRBV7-2,-,TGTGCCAGCAGCTTATCACAGACGAACACCGGGGAGCTGTTTTTT,CASSLSQTNTGELFF
TRBJ1-1,few,TRBV28,TRBD1,TGTGCCAGCAGGCACGGGACAGGGCTTGAAGCTTTCTTT,CASRHGTGLEAFF
TRBJ2-7,-,TRBV6-2/TRBV6-3,-,TGTGCCTGCATTTATTCCCTGGGGGGGGGCCCTAGGGTGCAGTACTTC,CACIYSLGGGPRVQYF
TRBJ2-1,-,TRBV11-3,TRBD2,TGTGCCAGCAGCTTAGATATCGGGGGGGCCGACAATGAGCAGTTCTTC,CASSLDIGGADNEQFF
TRBJ1-1,many,TRBV18,TRBD1,TGTGCCAGCTCACCACAGGGGGCGACTGAAGCTTTCTTT,CASSPQGATEAFF
TRBJ2-1,many,TRBV7-8,-,TGTGCCAGCAGCTTAGCGGGTGGTTACAATGAGCAGTTCTTC,CASSLAGGYNEQFF
TRBJ2-7,-,TRBV11-2,-,TGTGCCAGCAGCCTAGAGCGGGCGTCCTACGAGCAGTACTTC,CASSLERASYEQYF
TRBJ1-5,-,TRBV6-5,TRBD1,TGTGCCAGCAGTTGGGACAGGGGAGATCAGCCCCAGCATTTT,CASSWDRGDQPQHF
TRBJ1-1,few,TRBV6-2/TRBV6-3,TRBD1,TGTGCCAGCACGGGGACAGATAACACTGAAGCTTTCTTT,CASTGTDNTEAFF
TRBJ2-1,-,TRBV4-3,-,TGCGCCAGCAGCCAATCATACACTAGAGAGCCCCGCAATGAGCAGTTCTTC,CASSQSYTREPRNEQFF
TRBJ2-6,medium-sized,TRBV11-3,-,TGTGCCAGCAGCTTAACTGGGGCCAACGTCCTGACTTTC,CASSLTGANVLTF